These 19 T cell receptor beta chains were sequenced from one sample in a study of molecular identifiers for immune sequencing clone quantification. Via MiXCR, TCRdb re-called the PCR reads, giving one row per CDR3 protein. In the table there are 9,500 to 10,000 distinct CDR3 sequences, approximately 19% of which are singletons. Sequenced input: naive CD8+ T cells from blood, with Jurkat cell RNA spiked in. Subset given: FACS-sorted CD8+CD4-CCR7+CD45RA+ naive T cells. The receptors originated from a human donor in good health. Some libraries in this study had Jurkat cell RNA spiked in.

This clonotype occurred many times. The chain is built from TRBV7-9 and TRBJ2-3; D gene uncertain. The germline V gene encodes CDR1 SEHNR and CDR2 FQNEAQ (reference sequence). The CDR3 runs to 11 residues. Deletions cut 5 bases from V and 5 bases from J, with 5 bases between. CDR3 amino acids: CASSPRDTQYF. CDR3 DNA: TGTGCCAGCAGCCCTAGAGATACGCAGTATTTT.

The chain has TRBV28 and TRBJ1-1; D is ambiguous. Germline V lookup: CDR1 MDHEN, CDR2 SYDVKM. The CDR3 sequence is 14 residues long. Trimming pared 6 bases from V and 0 bases from J, leaving 11 bases between. Here the CDR3 reads CASSDGYLNTEAFF. The CDR3, as DNA: TGTGCCAGCAGCGACGGCTATCTGAACACTGAAGCTTTCTTT.

The chain couples TRBV27 to TRBJ2-5, with D possibly TRBD2 on 5 matching bases. Germline lookup yields CDR1 MNHEY and CDR2 SMNVEV (reference sequence). The CDR3 is 14 amino acids. V was trimmed by 8 bases and J by 1 base, leaving 14 bases between them. The CDR3: CASAHSGLQETQYF. The DNA of the CDR3 is TGTGCCAGCGCCCACTCTGGACTCCAAGAGACCCAGTACTTC.

This clonotype occurred a few times. V is TRBV12-3 or TRBV12-4 and J is TRBJ1-1; D gene unclear. V lost 3 bases and J 0 bases, leaving 8 bases between the germline ends. CDR3 length: 14 amino acids. The CDR3 DNA reads TGTGCCAGCAGTTTGAACAGTTTGAACACTGAAGCTTTCTTT. Residues: CASSLNSLNTEAFF.

This clonotype was detected many times. This chain links TRBV24-1 with TRBJ2-1, with 8 bases fitting TRBD2. V gave up 2 bases and J gave up 6 bases; unmatched junction bases: 8. This CDR3 contains 16 residues. Germline V lookup: CDR1 KGHDR, CDR2 SFDVKD. CDR3 coding DNA: TGTGCCACCAGTGATTGGGCTAGCGGGCAAGTCAATGAGCAGTTCTTC. It yields the protein CATSDWASGQVNEQFF.

This clonotype has at least ten counts. The J gene is TRBJ2-7, the V gene TRBV30; 7 nucleotides line up with TRBD1. Per the germline V gene, CDR1 is GTSNPN and CDR2 is SVGIG (reference sequence). J was trimmed by 1 base and V by 3 bases; bases with no gene match: 6. There are 14 residues in the CDR3. The CDR3 sequence is CAWSDGTASYEQYF. CDR3 DNA: TGTGCCTGGAGCGACGGGACAGCGTCCTACGAGCAGTACTTC.

This clonotype was observed many times. V gene TRBV28 combines with J gene TRBJ2-3, with 7 positions matching TRBD2. The CDR3 is made up of 14 amino acids. The germline CDR1 and CDR2 sequences are MDHEN and SYDVKM. V shed 5 bases and J 4 bases; nucleotides not matched to a gene: 6. CDR3 residues: CASSTGEGPDTQYF. The CDR3 bases are TGTGCCAGCAGTACGGGGGAGGGCCCAGATACGCAGTATTTT. Variable domain in full (rest from reference TRBV28 and TRBJ2-3): DVKVTQSSRYLVKRTGEKVFLECVQDMDHENMFWYRQDPGLGLRLIYFSYDVKMKEKGDIPEGYSVSREKKERFSLILESASTNQTSMYLCASSTGEGPDTQYFGPGTRLTVL.

This clonotype qualifies as medium-sized. This chain uses TRBV10-3 with TRBJ2-7; D possibly corresponds to TRBD1 (5 bases). CDR1 ENHRY and CDR2 SYGVKD come from the germline V gene. Trimming took 5 bases from V and 6 from J, leaving 11 bases between them. The CDR3 covers 12 residues. The CDR3, as DNA: TGTGCCATCAGTCCTGACAGTGGCGAGCAGTACTTC. Encoded protein: CAISPDSGEQYF.

On this clonotype itself: This may be a read error, as it is one base from a much larger clone. This sequence joins TRBV27 and TRBJ2-1; D remains ambiguous. The CDR3 consists of 16 residues. V lost 5 bases and J lost 0, with 14 bases in between. Germline values: CDR1 MNHEY, CDR2 SMNVEV (reference sequence). CDR3 in amino acids: CASSGWKQASYNEQFF. The CDR3 DNA reads as TGTGCCAGCAGTGGTTGGAAGCAGGCCTCCTACAATGAGCAGTTCTTC.

This clonotype was observed many times. CDR3 residues: CASSLDRTEAFF. In nucleotides, the CDR3 is TGTGCCAGCAGCCTAGACAGGACTGAAGCTTTCTTT. The chain joins TRBV13 to TRBJ1-1; perhaps TRBD1 as D (6 bases). The CDR3 is 12 residues long. Trimming shortened V by 5 bases and J by 5 bases, and 9 bases separated the two germline ends. Germline V gene data show CDR1 as PRHDT and CDR2 as FYEKMQ (reference sequence).

This clonotype is medium-sized (0.01 to 0.1%) within its sample. This chain uses TRBV11-3 with TRBJ2-3; D is ambiguous. Germline CDR1 and CDR2: SGHNT and YENEEA. The V gene lost 1 base and the J gene lost 5 bases, with 4 bases spanning the gap. This CDR3 has 12 amino acids. The DNA of the CDR3 is TGTGCCAGCAGCTTAGGCGAAGATACGCAGTATTTT. It specifies CASSLGEDTQYF.

This clonotype was found many times. In nucleotides, the CDR3 is TGCGCCAGCAGCTTATACCAGAGCACGGGCACAGATACGCAGTATTTT. It specifies CASSLYQSTGTDTQYF. The rearrangement uses TRBV5-1 and TRBJ2-3; D is uncertain. Looked up from germline, CDR1 is SGHRS and CDR2 is YFSETQ. Trimming left V 2 bases short and J 1 base short, with 14 bases between. The CDR3 loop spans 16 amino acids.

This sequence joins TRBV28 and TRBJ2-2; D is ambiguous. Germline assignment: CDR1 MDHEN and CDR2 SYDVKM. This CDR3 region has 15 residues. Trimming stripped 8 bases from V and 8 bases from J, with 21 bases between. The CDR3 protein is CASRPFTLSPGELFF. CDR3 sequence (DNA): TGTGCCAGCCGCCCCTTTACCTTATCCCCAGGGGAGCTGTTTTTT.

Relative to its sample, this clonotype is medium-sized (0.01 to 0.1%). J is TRBJ2-3 and V is TRBV25-1, with a possible D match to TRBD1 (5 bases). The CDR3 covers 15 residues. CDR1 is MGHDK and CDR2 is SYGVNS in the germline V gene. V was shortened by 6 bases and J by 2 bases, with 15 bases between the two germline ends. CDR3 protein: CASRNTGEYTDTQYF. The CDR3 DNA is TGTGCCAGCAGAAATACAGGAGAATACACAGATACGCAGTATTTT.

By share, this clonotype ranks as medium-sized (0.01 to 0.1%). The chain has TRBV7-6 and TRBJ2-7; no clear D. The CDR3 is made up of 11 amino acids. The V and J ends lost 4 bases and 12 bases respectively, with 13 bases between them. Looked up from germline, CDR1 is SGHVS and CDR2 is FNYEAQ. DNA of the CDR3: TGTGCCAGCAGCTATGGGCCCATTACGTACTTC. It codes for CASSYGPITYF.

The rearrangement uses TRBV4-3 and TRBJ2-7; no definite D call. Germline CDR1 LGHNA, CDR2 YSLEER. There are 15 residues in the CDR3. Deletions cut 0 bases from V and 2 bases from J, with 11 bases between. CDR3 sequence (DNA): TGCGCCAGCAGCCAAGATACGGCGGCAGCCTACGAGCAGTACTTC. Encoded protein: CASSQDTAAAYEQYF.

This clonotype was detected once. This sequence joins TRBV7-2 and TRBJ2-3; the match to TRBD1 covers 10 bases. Trimming at V came to 7 bases and at J to 7 bases, leaving 8 bases not matched to a gene. The CDR3 totals 14 residues. Germline loops: CDR1 SGHTA, CDR2 FQGNSA. This chain's CDR3 is CASTQGTGVHTQYF. The CDR3 DNA reads TGTGCCAGCACCCAAGGGACAGGGGTACATACGCAGTATTTT.

This clonotype was counted many times. This rearrangement joins TRBV4-3 to TRBJ2-5; D possibly corresponds to TRBD1 (6 bases). CDR1 is LGHNA, CDR2 YSLEER, per germline. V was pared by 0 bases and J by 1 base, with 9 bases between. The CDR3 extends over 15 amino acids. The CDR3 loop reads CASSQEGGIQETQYF. DNA of the CDR3: TGCGCCAGCAGCCAAGAAGGGGGTATCCAAGAGACCCAGTACTTC.

This clonotype showed up many times. The rearrangement joins TRBV18 to TRBJ2-3; the D call may be TRBD1 or TRBD2 (5 bases each). Germline V gene sequence: CDR1 KGHSH, CDR2 LQKENI. V gave up 2 bases and J gave up 0 bases, with 12 bases separating them. This CDR3 contains 16 residues. The DNA of the CDR3 is TGTGCCAGCTCACCAGAGGGGTATCTGAGCACAGATACGCAGTATTTT. The encoded protein is CASSPEGYLSTDTQYF.